The 7 T cell receptor beta chains below were found in one sample sequenced in a study of cytomegalovirus exposure and HLA in healthy donors. Use of 60 Vbeta and 13 Jbeta primers characterized the PCR. Some clones are missing from TCRdb's copy, which holds only in-frame ones; the method was immunoSEQ multiplex PCR. This table holds about 130,000 clones, 77% found once. The specimen was PBMCs. Receptor source: a male donor in good health and CMV-seropositive.

The chain links TRBV28 to TRBJ2-7; maybe TRBD2 (6 bases). Trimming took 7 bases from V and 2 from J, leaving 18 bases between them. The CDR3 contains 15 residues. CDR1 is MDHEN, CDR2 SYDVKM, per germline. The CDR3 loop is CASTAFRGVAYEQYF. The CDR3 DNA reads TGTGCCAGCACCGCTTTCCGCGGGGTTGCCTACGAGCAGTACTTC.

V is TRBV11-2 and J is TRBJ2-3, with a tentative D call TRBD1 (5 bases). The CDR3 runs to 12 residues. The V end lost 6 bases, the J end lost 7 bases, and 11 bases lay between the germline ends. Germline CDR1 SGHAT, CDR2 FQNNGV. The CDR3 DNA follows: TGTGCCAGCAGGATGACAGTCAATACGCAGTATTTT. It yields the protein CASRMTVNTQYF.

This sequence joins TRBV28 and TRBJ2-7, with 7 bases identical to TRBD1. The J segment lost 4 bases and the V segment lost 3 bases, leaving 6 bases of the junction unmatched. The CDR3 has 14 amino acids. CDR1 is MDHEN and CDR2 is SYDVKM in the germline V gene. CDR3 residues: CASSFGDRPYEQYF. The CDR3 DNA sequence: TGTGCCAGCAGTTTCGGGGACAGACCTTACGAGCAGTACTTC.

Only a few counts were recorded for this clone. V is TRBV9 and J is TRBJ2-7, with 10 bases lining up with TRBD1. V lost 0 bases and J lost 4; bases outside the gene matches: 1. Per germline, CDR1 SGDLS and CDR2 YYNGEE. There are 14 residues in the CDR3. Written as DNA, the CDR3 is TGTGCCAGCAGCGTAGGACAGGGGGCGTACGAGCAGTACTTC. It translates to CASSVGQGAYEQYF.

V is TRBV4-2 and J is TRBJ2-1; TRBD1 matches 8 bases. Germline V lookup: CDR1 LGHNA, CDR2 YNFKEQ. V was pared by 0 bases and J by 4 bases, with 20 bases of the junction left unmatched. There are 21 residues in the CDR3. The CDR3: CASSQDPSGQGDAWSYNEQFF. As DNA, the CDR3 is TGTGCCAGCAGCCAAGACCCCAGCGGACAGGGTGATGCGTGGTCTTACAATGAGCAGTTCTTC.

This clone was recorded a few times. J is TRBJ2-5 and V is TRBV7-6; D possibly corresponds to TRBD2 (6 bases). V gave up 0 bases and J gave up 3 bases, with 11 bases separating them. CDR1 and CDR2 from the germline V gene are SGHVS and FNYEAQ. The CDR3 has 15 residues. This chain's CDR3 is CASSLAGLGEETQYF. CDR3 DNA: TGTGCCAGCAGCTTAGCGGGACTCGGGGAAGAGACCCAGTACTTC.

The rearrangement links TRBV6-1 to TRBJ1-4; 7 nucleotides agree with TRBD1. This CDR3 has 12 amino acids. The ends lost 3 bases at V and 11 bases at J; junction bases unmatched: 3. Germline loops: CDR1 MNHNS, CDR2 SASEGT. CDR3 nucleotides: TGTGCCAGCAGTGACCTGACAGGGAAACTGTTTTTT. It is translated as CASSDLTGKLFF.